This paragraph covers one T cell receptor (beta chain) sequence. The sample originates from a study of shared clonotypes between healthy human individuals. Method: immunoSEQ multiplex PCR; TCRdb's copy keeps in-frame clones and lacks some. The profile shows over 2 million clones, 85% to 95% of them singletons. This CDR3 region has 14 residues. Trimming took 4 bases from V and 0 from J, leaving 12 bases between them. Germline V gene sequence: CDR1 SQVTM, CDR2 ANQGSEA. This chain joins TRBV29-1 and TRBJ1-1; tentative D call: TRBD1 (5 bases). The clonotype originates from a man between 18 and 29 years old in good health. Input material: naive CD4+ T cells sorted from blood. Sample subset: CD45RA+ positively selected. CDR3 protein: CSVGQNIMNTEAFF. In nucleotides, the CDR3 is TGCAGCGTTGGACAGAATATCATGAACACTGAAGCTTTCTTT.